The 8 T cell receptor beta chains presented below share a single source sample, sequenced in a study of T cell changes during pregnancy in multiple sclerosis. Profiling relied on immunoSEQ multiplex PCR, and the TCRdb table lists in-frame clones only, not all of them. In the table there are tens of thousands of clones, around 94% of which are singletons. The sample consisted of peripheral blood, taken in the third trimester of pregnancy. These TCRs come from a female donor with multiple sclerosis, enrolled in a pregnancy study.

The V call is TRBV7-8, the J call TRBJ2-1, with D perhaps TRBD1 (6 bases). The germline gives CDR1 SGHVS, CDR2 FQNEAQ. V shed 1 base and J shed 3 bases, with 16 bases lying between them. The CDR3 totals 17 residues. CDR3 amino acids: CASSLGPGQKIYNEQFF. CDR3 nucleotide sequence: TGTGCCAGCAGCTTAGGCCCCGGACAGAAGATCTACAATGAGCAGTTCTTC.

This chain joins TRBV15 and TRBJ2-3; D possibly corresponds to TRBD2 (5 bases). Trimming took 1 base from V and 2 from J, leaving 13 bases between them. The CDR3 consists of 16 residues. Looked up from germline, CDR1 is LNHNV and CDR2 is YYDKDF (reference sequence). The CDR3 region is CATSRGASGPTDTQYF. DNA for the CDR3: TGTGCCACCAGCAGAGGAGCCAGCGGACCCACAGATACGCAGTATTTT. The full variable domain, with the rest looked up from reference TRBV15 and TRBJ2-3, is DAMVIQNPRYQVTQFGKPVTLSCSQTLNHNVMYWYQQKSSQAPKLLFHYYDKDFNNEADTPDNFQSRRPNTSFCFLDIRSPGLGDTAMYLCATSRGASGPTDTQYFGPGTRLTVL.

V is TRBV5-1 and J is TRBJ1-1; D is unresolved. CDR3 size: 14 residues. The ends were cut back, 0 bases at V and 2 bases at J, with 8 bases in the middle. Germline V lookup: CDR1 SGHRS, CDR2 YFSETQ. In DNA, the CDR3 is TGCGCCAGCAGCTTGGATAGCCAAAACACTGAAGCTTTCTTT. Its translation is CASSLDSQNTEAFF.

The chain employs TRBV18 and TRBJ2-3; D is undetermined. Trimming took off 2 bases at V and 6 bases at J, with 9 bases between the two ends. Germline values: CDR1 KGHSH, CDR2 LQKENI. The CDR3 is 13 residues long. In nucleotides, the CDR3 is TGTGCCAGCTCACCAGGGCCGGCCGATACGCAGTATTTT. Encoded protein: CASSPGPADTQYF.

The J gene is TRBJ1-1, the V gene TRBV11-2, with 8 bases identical to TRBD1. CDR3 length equals 13 residues. With V trimmed by 3 bases and J by 11 bases, 8 bases remained unmatched. Germline lookup yields CDR1 SGHAT and CDR2 FQNNGV. The CDR3 loop is CASSFGTGGEAFF. The CDR3 region has the DNA TGTGCCAGCAGCTTTGGGACAGGCGGGGAGGCTTTCTTT.

The chain joins TRBV5-4 to TRBJ2-3, with D possibly TRBD1 on 6 matching bases. V lost 4 bases to trimming and J lost 1 base, with 16 bases between them. CDR3 size: 16 residues. CDR1 SGHNT and CDR2 YYREEE come from the germline V gene (reference sequence). The CDR3 here is CASSPIQGDGTDTQYF. Written as DNA, the CDR3 is TGTGCCAGCAGCCCGATACAGGGAGATGGCACAGATACGCAGTATTTT.

This rearrangement joins TRBV10-2 to TRBJ2-7, with 7 nucleotides matching TRBD1. Germline V gene data show CDR1 as WSHSY and CDR2 as SAAADI. CDR3 size: 13 residues. After removal of 7 bases from V and 3 bases from J, the junction contained 6 bases not matched to a gene. The CDR3 DNA reads TGCGCCAGCAAGGGGGCTACCCACTACGAGCAGTACTTC. Translation gives CASKGATHYEQYF.

The chain combines TRBV5-4 with TRBJ2-3; 7 positions agree with TRBD2. This CDR3 contains 16 residues. CDR1 is SGHNT and CDR2 is YYREEE in the germline V gene (reference sequence). Trimming removed 0 bases from V and 1 base from J; junction bases left unmatched: 5. CDR3 in DNA: TGTGCCAGCAGCTTGGGCGGGAGTCAGGGCACAGATACGCAGTATTTT. Protein product: CASSLGGSQGTDTQYF.